The clone carrying this T cell receptor (beta chain) was seen only a few times. Its specificity is not known. The PCR ran on 60 Vbeta and 13 Jbeta primers. Clones were sequenced by immunoSEQ multiplex PCR, and TCRdb holds only the in-frame ones, with some missing. The repertoire holds more than 95,000 clones, with approximately 69% as singletons. These data come from a study of cytomegalovirus exposure and HLA in healthy donors. General study findings and limits: Reportedly, cytomegalovirus status was diagnosed with high sensitivity and specificity. A missense variant in DCLRE1C was later tied to TCR beta V- and J-gene trimming. Analyses of presence/absence relied on an assumption of roughly uniform sequencing depth across donors.

V was shortened by 7 bases and J by 8 bases, with 20 bases between the two germline ends. Germline loops: CDR1 SGHTA, CDR2 FQGNSA. CDR3 length: 14 residues. The origin of this receptor is a man between 25 and 39 years old in good health and CMV-seronegative. Sequencing input: PBMCs. The genes are TRBV7-2 and TRBJ1-2; D is perhaps TRBD1 (5 bases). The CDR3 nucleotides are TGTGCCAGCATCTTCTTCACAGGCGGGGAAGGCTACACCTTC. This encodes CASIFFTGGEGYTF. Filled out from reference TRBV7-2 and TRBJ1-2, the complete variable domain reads GAGVSQSPSNKVTEKGKDVELRCDPISGHTALYWYRQSLGQGLEFLIYFQGNSAPDKSGLPSDRFSAERTGGSVSTLTIQRTQQEDSAVYLCASIFFTGGEGYTFGSGTRLTVV.